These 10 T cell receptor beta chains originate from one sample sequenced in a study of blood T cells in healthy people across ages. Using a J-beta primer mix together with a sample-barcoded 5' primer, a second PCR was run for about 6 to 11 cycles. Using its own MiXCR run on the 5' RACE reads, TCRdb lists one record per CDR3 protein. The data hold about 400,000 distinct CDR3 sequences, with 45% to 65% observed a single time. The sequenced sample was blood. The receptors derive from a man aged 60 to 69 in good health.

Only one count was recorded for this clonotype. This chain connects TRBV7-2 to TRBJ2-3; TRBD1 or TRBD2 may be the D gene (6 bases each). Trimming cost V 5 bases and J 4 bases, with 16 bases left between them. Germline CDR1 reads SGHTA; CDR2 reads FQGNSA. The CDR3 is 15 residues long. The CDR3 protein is CASSPRGVGADTQYF. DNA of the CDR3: TGTGCCAGCAGCCCTAGGGGGGTTGGCGCAGATACGCAGTATTTT.

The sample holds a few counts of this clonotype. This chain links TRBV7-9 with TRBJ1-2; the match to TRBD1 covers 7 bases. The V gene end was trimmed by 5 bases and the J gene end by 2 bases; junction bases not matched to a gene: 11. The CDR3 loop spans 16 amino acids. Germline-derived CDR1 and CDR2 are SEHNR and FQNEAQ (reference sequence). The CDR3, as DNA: TGTGCCAGCAGCGCCGGGACAGCCTTCCAAAACTATGGCTACACCTTC. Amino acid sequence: CASSAGTAFQNYGYTF.

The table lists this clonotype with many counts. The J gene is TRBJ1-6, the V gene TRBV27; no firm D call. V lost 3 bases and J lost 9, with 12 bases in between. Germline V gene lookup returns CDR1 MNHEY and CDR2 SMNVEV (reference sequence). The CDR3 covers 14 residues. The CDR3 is CASSFRPAGSPLHF. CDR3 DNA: TGTGCCAGCAGTTTCCGCCCGGCGGGTTCACCCCTCCACTTT.

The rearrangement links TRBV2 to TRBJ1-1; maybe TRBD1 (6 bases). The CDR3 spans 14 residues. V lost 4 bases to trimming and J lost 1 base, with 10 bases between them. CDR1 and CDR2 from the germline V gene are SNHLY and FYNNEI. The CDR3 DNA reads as TGTGCCAGCAGTGGTGGACAGCGGAACACTGAAGCTTTCTTT. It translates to CASSGGQRNTEAFF. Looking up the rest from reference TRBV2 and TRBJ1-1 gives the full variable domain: EPEVTQTPSHQVTQMGQEVILRCVPISNHLYFYWYRQILGQKVEFLVSFYNNEISEKSEIFDDQFSVERPDGSNFTLKIRSTKLEDSAMYFCASSGGQRNTEAFFGQGTRLTVV.

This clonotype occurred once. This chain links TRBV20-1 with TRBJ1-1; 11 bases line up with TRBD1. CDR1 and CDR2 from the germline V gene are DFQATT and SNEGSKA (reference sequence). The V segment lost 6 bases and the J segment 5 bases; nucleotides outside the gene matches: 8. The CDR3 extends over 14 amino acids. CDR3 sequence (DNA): TGCAGTGCCCCCGGGACAGGGGGATATACTGAAGCTTTCTTT. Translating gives CSAPGTGGYTEAFF.

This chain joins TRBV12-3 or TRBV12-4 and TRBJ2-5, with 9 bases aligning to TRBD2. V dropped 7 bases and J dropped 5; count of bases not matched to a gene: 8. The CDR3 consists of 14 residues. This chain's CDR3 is CASTPAGGPETQYF. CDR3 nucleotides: TGTGCCAGCACTCCCGCGGGGGGGCCGGAGACCCAGTACTTC.

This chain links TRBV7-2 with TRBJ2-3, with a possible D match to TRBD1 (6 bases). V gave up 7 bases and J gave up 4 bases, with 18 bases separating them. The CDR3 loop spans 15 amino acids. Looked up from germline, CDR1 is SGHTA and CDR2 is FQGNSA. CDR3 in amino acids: CASNKTGSPPDTQYF. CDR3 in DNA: TGTGCCAGCAACAAGACAGGTAGCCCCCCAGATACGCAGTATTTT.

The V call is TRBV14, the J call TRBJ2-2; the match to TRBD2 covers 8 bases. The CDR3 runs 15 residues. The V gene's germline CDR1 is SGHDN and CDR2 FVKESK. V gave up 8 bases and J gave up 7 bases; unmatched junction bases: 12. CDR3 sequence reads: CASQKNSGTGGELFF. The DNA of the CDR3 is TGTGCCAGCCAGAAGAATAGCGGGACTGGCGGGGAGCTGTTTTTT.

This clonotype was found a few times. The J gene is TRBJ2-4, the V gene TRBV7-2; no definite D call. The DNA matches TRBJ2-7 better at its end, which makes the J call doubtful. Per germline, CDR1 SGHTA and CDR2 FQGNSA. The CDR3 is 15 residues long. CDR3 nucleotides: TGTGCCAGCAGCTTAGGTGGGCCTCGCTCACCCGAGCAGTACTTC. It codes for CASSLGGPRSPEQYF.

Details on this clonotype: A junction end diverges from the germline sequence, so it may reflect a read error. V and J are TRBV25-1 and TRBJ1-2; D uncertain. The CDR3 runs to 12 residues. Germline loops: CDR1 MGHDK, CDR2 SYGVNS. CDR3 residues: CASSESGVGCTF. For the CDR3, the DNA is TGTGCCAGCAGTGAATCTGGGGTCGGCTGCACCTTC.